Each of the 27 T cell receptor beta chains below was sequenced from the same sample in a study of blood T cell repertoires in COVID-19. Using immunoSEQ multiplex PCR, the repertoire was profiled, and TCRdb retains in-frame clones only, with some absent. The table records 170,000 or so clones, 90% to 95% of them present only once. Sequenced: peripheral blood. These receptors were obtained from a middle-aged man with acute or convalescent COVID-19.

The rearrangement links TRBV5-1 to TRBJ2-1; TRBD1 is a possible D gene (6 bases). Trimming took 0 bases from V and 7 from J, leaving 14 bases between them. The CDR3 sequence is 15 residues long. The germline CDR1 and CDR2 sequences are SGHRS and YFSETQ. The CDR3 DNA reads TGCGCCAGCAGCTTGGATCTGGGGGCTCTTAATGAGCAGTTCTTC. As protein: CASSLDLGALNEQFF.

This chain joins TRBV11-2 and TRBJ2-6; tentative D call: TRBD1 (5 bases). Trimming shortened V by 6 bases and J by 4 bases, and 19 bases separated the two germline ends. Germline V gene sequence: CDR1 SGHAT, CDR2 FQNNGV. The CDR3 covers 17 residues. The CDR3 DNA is TGTGCCAGCAGGTCGTGGGGTGGGGCGGAAGGGGCCAACGTCCTGACTTTC. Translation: CASRSWGGAEGANVLTF.

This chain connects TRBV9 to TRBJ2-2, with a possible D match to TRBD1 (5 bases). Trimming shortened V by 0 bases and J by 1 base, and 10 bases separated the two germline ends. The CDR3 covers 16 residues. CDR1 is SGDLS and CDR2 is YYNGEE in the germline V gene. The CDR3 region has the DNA TGTGCCAGCAGCGTAGGTCCGCAGGGGAACACCGGGGAGCTGTTTTTT. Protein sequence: CASSVGPQGNTGELFF.

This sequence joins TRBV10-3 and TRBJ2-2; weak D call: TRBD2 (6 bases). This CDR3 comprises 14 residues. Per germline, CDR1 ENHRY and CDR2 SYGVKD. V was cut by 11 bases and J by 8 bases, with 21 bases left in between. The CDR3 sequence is CAANPNTGRGELFF. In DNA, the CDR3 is TGTGCCGCCAACCCTAACACGGGGAGGGGGGAGCTGTTTTTT.

The CDR3 region has the DNA TGCGCCAGCACCCCCGGGACTAACACAGATACGCAGTATTTT. Translating it yields CASTPGTNTDTQYF. This chain connects TRBV5-1 to TRBJ2-3; 7 bases map to TRBD2. V was pared by 6 bases and J by 2 bases, with 6 bases of the junction left unmatched. This CDR3 spans 14 amino acids. CDR1 and CDR2 from the germline V gene are SGHRS and YFSETQ.

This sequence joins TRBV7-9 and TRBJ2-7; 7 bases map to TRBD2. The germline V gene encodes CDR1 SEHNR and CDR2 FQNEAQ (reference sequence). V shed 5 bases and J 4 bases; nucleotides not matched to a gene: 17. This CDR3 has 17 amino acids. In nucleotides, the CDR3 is TGTGCCAGCAGCCTCGCCGGGACTACCCAGAAGGGTTACGAGCAGTACTTC. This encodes CASSLAGTTQKGYEQYF.

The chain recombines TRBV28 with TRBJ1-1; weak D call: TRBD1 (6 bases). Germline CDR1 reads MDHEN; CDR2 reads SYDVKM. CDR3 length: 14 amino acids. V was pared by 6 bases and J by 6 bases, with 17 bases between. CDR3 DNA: TGTGCCAGCAGGGAGCCACAGGGTTGGTCTGAAGCTTTCTTT. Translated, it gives CASREPQGWSEAFF.

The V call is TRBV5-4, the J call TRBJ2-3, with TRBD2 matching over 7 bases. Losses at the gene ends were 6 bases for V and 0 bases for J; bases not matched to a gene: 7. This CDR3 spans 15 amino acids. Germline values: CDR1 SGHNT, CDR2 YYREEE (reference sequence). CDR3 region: CASTRGGGSTDTQYF. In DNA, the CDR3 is TGTGCCAGCACTCGCGGGGGAGGGAGCACAGATACGCAGTATTTT.

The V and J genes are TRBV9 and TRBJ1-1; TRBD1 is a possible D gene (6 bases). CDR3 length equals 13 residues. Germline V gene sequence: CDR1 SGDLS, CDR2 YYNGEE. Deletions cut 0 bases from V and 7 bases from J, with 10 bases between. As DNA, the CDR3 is TGTGCCAGCAGCGTAGACCAGGGACATGAAGCTTTCTTT. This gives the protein CASSVDQGHEAFF. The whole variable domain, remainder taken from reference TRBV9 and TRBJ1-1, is DSGVTQTPKHLITATGQRVTLRCSPRSGDLSVYWYQQSLDQGLQFLIQYYNGEERAKGNILERFSAQQFPDLHSELNLSSLELGDSALYFCASSVDQGHEAFFGQGTRLTVV.

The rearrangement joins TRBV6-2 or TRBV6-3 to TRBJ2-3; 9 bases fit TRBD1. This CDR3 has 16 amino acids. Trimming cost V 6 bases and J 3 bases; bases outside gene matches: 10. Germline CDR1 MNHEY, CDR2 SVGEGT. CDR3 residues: CASSHVPGQGTDTQYF. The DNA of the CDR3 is TGTGCCAGCAGCCATGTCCCGGGACAGGGAACAGATACGCAGTATTTT.

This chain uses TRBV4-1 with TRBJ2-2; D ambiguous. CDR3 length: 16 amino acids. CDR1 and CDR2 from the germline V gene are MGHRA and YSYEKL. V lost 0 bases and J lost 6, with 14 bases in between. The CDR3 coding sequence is TGCGCCAGCAGCCAAGATCAGGTTAGACGAGCCGGGGAGCTGTTTTTT. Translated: CASSQDQVRRAGELFF.

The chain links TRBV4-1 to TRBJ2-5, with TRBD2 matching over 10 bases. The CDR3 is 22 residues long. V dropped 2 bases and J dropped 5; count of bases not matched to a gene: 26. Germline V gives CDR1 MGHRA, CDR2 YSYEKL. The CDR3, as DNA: TGCGCCAGCAGCCAAAACCCCACCGGAGCGAATACGAGACTAGCGGGTGAGGAGACCCAGTACTTC. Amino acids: CASSQNPTGANTRLAGEETQYF.

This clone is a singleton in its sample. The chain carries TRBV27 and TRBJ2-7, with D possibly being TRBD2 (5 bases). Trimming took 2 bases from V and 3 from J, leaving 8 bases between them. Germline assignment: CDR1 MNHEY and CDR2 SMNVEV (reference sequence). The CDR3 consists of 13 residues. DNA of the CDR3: TGTGCCAGCAGTTTAGGGGAGTACTACGAGCAGTACGTC. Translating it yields CASSLGEYYEQYV.

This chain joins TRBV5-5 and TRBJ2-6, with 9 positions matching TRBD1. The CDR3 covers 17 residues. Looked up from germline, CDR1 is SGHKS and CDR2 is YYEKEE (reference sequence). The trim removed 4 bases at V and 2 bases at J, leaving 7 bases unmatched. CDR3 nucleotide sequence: TGTGCCAGCAGCCCAGGACAGGGGAGACCTGGGGCCAACGTCCTGACTTTC. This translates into CASSPGQGRPGANVLTF.

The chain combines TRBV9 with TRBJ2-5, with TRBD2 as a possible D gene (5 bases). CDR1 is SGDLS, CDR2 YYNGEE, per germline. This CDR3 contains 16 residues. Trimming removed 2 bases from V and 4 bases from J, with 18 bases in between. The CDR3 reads CASSVLGDHWGETQYF. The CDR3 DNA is TGTGCCAGCAGCGTCCTCGGGGATCACTGGGGAGAGACCCAGTACTTC.

The CDR3 bases are TGTGCCAGCAGCTTAGCTAGCGTTTACGAGCAGTACTTC. Encoded protein: CASSLASVYEQYF. V and J are TRBV7-9 and TRBJ2-7; tentatively, D is TRBD2 (5 bases). This CDR3 comprises 13 residues. V lost 0 bases, J lost 4 bases, and 7 bases lay in between. The germline CDR1 and CDR2 sequences are SEHNR and FQNEAQ (reference sequence). Filled out from reference TRBV7-9 and TRBJ2-7, the complete variable domain reads DTGVSQNPRHKITKRGQNVTFRCDPISEHNRLYWYRQTLGQGPEFLTYFQNEAQLEKSRLLSDRFSAERPKGSFSTLEIQRTEQGDSAMYLCASSLASVYEQYFGPGTRLTVT.

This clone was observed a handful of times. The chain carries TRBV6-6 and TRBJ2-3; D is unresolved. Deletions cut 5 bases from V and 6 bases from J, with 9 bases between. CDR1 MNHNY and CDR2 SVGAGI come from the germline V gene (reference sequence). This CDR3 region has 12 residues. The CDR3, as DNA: TGTGCCAGCAGTACCCGGGTTGATACGCAGTATTTT. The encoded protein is CASSTRVDTQYF.

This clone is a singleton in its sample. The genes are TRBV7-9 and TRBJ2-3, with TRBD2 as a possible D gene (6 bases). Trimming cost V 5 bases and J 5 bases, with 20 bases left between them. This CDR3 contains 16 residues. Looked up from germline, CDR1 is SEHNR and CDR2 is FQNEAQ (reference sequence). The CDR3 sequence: CASSPLGAGSRDTQYF. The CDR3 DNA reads TGTGCCAGCAGCCCACTCGGGGCGGGAAGTCGAGATACGCAGTATTTT.

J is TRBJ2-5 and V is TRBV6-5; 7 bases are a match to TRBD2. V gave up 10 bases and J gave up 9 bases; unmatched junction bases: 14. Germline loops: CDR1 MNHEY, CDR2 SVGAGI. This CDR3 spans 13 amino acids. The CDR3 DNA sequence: TGTGCCACCACTTCAGGGTTCCGGGGGGCCCAGTACTTC. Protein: CATTSGFRGAQYF.

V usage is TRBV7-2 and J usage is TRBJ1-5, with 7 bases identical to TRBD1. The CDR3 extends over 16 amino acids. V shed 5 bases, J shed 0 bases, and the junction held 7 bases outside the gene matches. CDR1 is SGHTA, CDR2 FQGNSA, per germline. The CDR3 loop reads CASSLLGGYSNQPQHF. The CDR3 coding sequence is TGTGCCAGCAGCCTCCTAGGGGGCTATAGCAATCAGCCCCAGCATTTT. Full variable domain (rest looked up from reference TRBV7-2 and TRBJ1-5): GAGVSQSPSNKVTEKGKDVELRCDPISGHTALYWYRQSLGQGLEFLIYFQGNSAPDKSGLPSDRFSAERTGGSVSTLTIQRTQQEDSAVYLCASSLLGGYSNQPQHFGDGTRLSIL.

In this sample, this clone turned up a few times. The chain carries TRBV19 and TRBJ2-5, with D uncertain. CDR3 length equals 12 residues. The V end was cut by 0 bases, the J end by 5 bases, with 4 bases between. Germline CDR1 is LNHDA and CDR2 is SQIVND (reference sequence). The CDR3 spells CASSIDHETQYF. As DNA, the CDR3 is TGTGCCAGTAGTATAGATCATGAGACCCAGTACTTC.

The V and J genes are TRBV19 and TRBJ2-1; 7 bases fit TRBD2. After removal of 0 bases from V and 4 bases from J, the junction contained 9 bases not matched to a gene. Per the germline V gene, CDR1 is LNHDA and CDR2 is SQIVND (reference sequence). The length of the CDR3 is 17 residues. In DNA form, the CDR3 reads TGTGCCAGTAGTATAGACCACGGGGGGACTACATACAATGAGCAGTTCTTC. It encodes CASSIDHGGTTYNEQFF.

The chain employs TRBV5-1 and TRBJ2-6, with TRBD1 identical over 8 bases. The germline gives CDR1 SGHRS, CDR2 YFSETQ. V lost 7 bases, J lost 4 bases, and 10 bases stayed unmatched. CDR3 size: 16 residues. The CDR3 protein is CASRWMTGAGANVLTF. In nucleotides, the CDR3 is TGCGCCAGCCGCTGGATGACAGGGGCCGGGGCCAACGTCCTGACTTTC. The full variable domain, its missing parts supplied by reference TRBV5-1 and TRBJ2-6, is KAGVTQTPRYLIKTRGQQVTLSCSPISGHRSVSWYQQTPGQGLQFLFEYFSETQRNKGNFPGRFSGRQFSNSRSEMNVSTLELGDSALYLCASRWMTGAGANVLTFGAGSRLTVL.

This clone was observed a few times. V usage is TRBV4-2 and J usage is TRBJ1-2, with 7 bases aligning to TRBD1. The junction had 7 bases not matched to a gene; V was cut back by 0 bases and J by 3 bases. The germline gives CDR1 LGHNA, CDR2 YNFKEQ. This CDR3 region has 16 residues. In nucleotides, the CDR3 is TGTGCCAGCAGCCAAGATCAGGACAGGAGGGACTATGGCTACACCTTC. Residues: CASSQDQDRRDYGYTF.

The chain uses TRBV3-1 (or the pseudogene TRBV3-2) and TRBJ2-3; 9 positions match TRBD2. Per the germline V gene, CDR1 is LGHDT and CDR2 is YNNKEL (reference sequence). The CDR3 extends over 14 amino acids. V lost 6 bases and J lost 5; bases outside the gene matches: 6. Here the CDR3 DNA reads TGTGCCAGCAGACCCAGCGGGAGGTTAGATACGCAGTATTTT. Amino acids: CASRPSGRLDTQYF.

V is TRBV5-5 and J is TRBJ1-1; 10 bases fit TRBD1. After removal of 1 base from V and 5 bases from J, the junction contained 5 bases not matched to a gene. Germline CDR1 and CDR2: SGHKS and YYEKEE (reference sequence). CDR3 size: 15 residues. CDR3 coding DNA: TGTGCCAGCAGCTTGAGACAGGGGGCTAGGACTGAAGCTTTCTTT. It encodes CASSLRQGARTEAFF. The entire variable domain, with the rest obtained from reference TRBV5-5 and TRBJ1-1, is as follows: DAGVTQSPTHLIKTRGQQVTLRCSPISGHKSVSWYQQVLGQGPQFIFQYYEKEERGRGNFPDRFSARQFPNYSSELNVNALLLGDSALYLCASSLRQGARTEAFFGQGTRLTVV.

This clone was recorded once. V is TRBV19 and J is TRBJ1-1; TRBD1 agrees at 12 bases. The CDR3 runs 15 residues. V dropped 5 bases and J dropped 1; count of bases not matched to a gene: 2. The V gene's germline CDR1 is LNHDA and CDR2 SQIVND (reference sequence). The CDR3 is CASSRDRGPNTEAFF. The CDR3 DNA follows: TGTGCCAGTAGTCGGGACAGGGGGCCGAACACTGAAGCTTTCTTT.